This TCR beta chain comes out of a study of Ad26.COV2.S vaccination and SARS-CoV-2 variants. The treatment denotes: around 19 received Ad26.COV2.S at low or high dose, single or two shots; 5 received placebo; per-sample allocation not given. All samples were drawn on day 63, counting from the first vaccine or placebo injection. Sequencing was performed with immunoSEQ multiplex PCR; in TCRdb, only in-frame clones are kept and a portion is missing. The table lists roughly 300,000 clones, around 88% of them singletons. The germline V gene encodes CDR1 KGHSH and CDR2 LQKENI. The CDR3 contains 15 residues. Trimming took 8 bases from V and 1 from J, leaving 14 bases between them.

V and J are TRBV18 and TRBJ2-2; unclear D gene. The TCR sequence derives from a person aged 18-60 years who received the Ad26.COV2.S COVID-19 vaccine or a placebo. The specimen comprised peripheral blood, sampled in a trial of Ad26.COV2.S vaccine versus placebo. CDR3 residues: CASAVDGENTGELFF. DNA for the CDR3: TGTGCCAGCGCAGTCGACGGAGAGAACACCGGGGAGCTGTTTTTT.